These 32 T cell receptor beta chains originate from one sample sequenced in a study of blood T cell repertoires in COVID-19. Sequenced by immunoSEQ multiplex PCR; TCRdb stores in-frame clones only, minus some. In the table there are about 59,000 clones, roughly 70% of which are singletons. The source material was peripheral blood. The receptors derive from a woman in her sixties or seventies with acute or convalescent COVID-19.

This chain joins TRBV19 and TRBJ1-5; D ambiguous. Germline loops: CDR1 LNHDA, CDR2 SQIVND (reference sequence). CDR3 length: 16 amino acids. V was pared by 1 base and J by 9 bases, with 19 bases between. The CDR3 coding sequence is TGTGCCAGTAGTATAGTGGACGGCCGGGATCATCGGCCCCAGCATTTT. It translates to CASSIVDGRDHRPQHF.

The chain combines TRBV3-1 (or the pseudogene TRBV3-2) with TRBJ2-1, with 9 positions matching TRBD2. This CDR3 contains 18 residues. J was trimmed by 4 bases and V by 0 bases; bases with no gene match: 10. CDR1 is LGHDT and CDR2 is YNNKEL in the germline V gene (reference sequence). The CDR3 coding sequence is TGTGCCAGCAGCCAAGATGTATTGGCGGGGGGGGTATACAATGAGCAGTTCTTC. Protein: CASSQDVLAGGVYNEQFF.

This clone was observed once. The V call is TRBV12-3 or TRBV12-4, the J call TRBJ2-2; 8 bases are shared with TRBD1. CDR3 length: 13 residues. The V segment lost 5 bases and the J segment 5 bases; nucleotides outside the gene matches: 1. DNA for the CDR3: TGTGCCAGCAGTCACAGGGGGACCGGGGAGCTGTTTTTT. Its translation is CASSHRGTGELFF.

The CDR3 nucleotides read TGCAGCGTTGAAGATCGGATAGACGAGAGGTATGAGCAGTTCTTC. This sequence encodes CSVEDRIDERYEQFF. The genes are TRBV29-1 and TRBJ2-1; no reliable D call. Germline V CDR1 and CDR2: SQVTM, ANQGSEA. This CDR3 is 15 amino acids long. V lost 0 bases and J 8 bases, leaving 17 bases between the germline ends.

The chain employs TRBV30 and TRBJ2-7; TRBD2 is a possible D gene (5 bases). The length of the CDR3 is 13 residues. Trimming removed 6 bases at V and 2 bases at J, with 14 bases between. The germline V gene has CDR1 GTSNPN and CDR2 SVGIG (reference sequence). CDR3 nucleotides: TGTGCCTGCGGACTGGAGTCAACCTACGAGCAGTACTTC. Protein: CACGLESTYEQYF.

This sequence joins TRBV9 and TRBJ2-1, with D maybe TRBD2 (6 bases). The germline gives CDR1 SGDLS, CDR2 YYNGEE. This CDR3 spans 16 amino acids. Trimming stripped 0 bases from V and 0 bases from J, with 10 bases between. For the CDR3, the DNA is TGTGCCAGCAGCGTAGGGGCGGGGACCTCCTACAATGAGCAGTTCTTC. Protein product: CASSVGAGTSYNEQFF.

There are a few counts of this clone. V and J are TRBV21-1 and TRBJ1-3. TRBV21-1 is a recognized pseudogene. The CDR3 runs 17 residues. As DNA, the CDR3 is TGTGCCAGCAGCAGCTCCGGGACTCCGAGCTCTGGAAACACCATATATTTT. Translated, it gives CASSSSGTPSSGNTIYF.

In its sample, this clone was seen a few times. The CDR3 region is CASSRRVYEQYV. The CDR3 region has the DNA TGTGCCAGCAGCAGGAGGGTCTACGAGCAGTACGTC. The chain uses TRBV21-1 and TRBJ2-7; the DNA was not compared with TRBD2, the D call given in the table. TRBV21-1 is tagged as a pseudogene. The CDR3 consists of 12 residues.

The chain carries TRBV9 and TRBJ2-1, with TRBD1 matching over 10 bases. Germline CDR1 reads SGDLS; CDR2 reads YYNGEE. The CDR3 totals 15 residues. The junction had 9 bases not matched to a gene; V was cut back by 5 bases and J by 7 bases. In DNA, the CDR3 is TGTGCCAGCAGTTCACCGGGACAGGGGAAGAATGAGCAGTTCTTC. Translation gives CASSSPGQGKNEQFF.

The chain couples TRBV6-5 to TRBJ2-5, with a possible D match to TRBD2 (7 bases). Germline V gene data show CDR1 as MNHEY and CDR2 as SVGAGI. The CDR3 has 14 residues. The V and J ends lost 3 bases and 5 bases respectively, with 13 bases between them. DNA of the CDR3: TGTGCCAGCAGTTATAAACGGGGGGCGGAGACCCAGTACTTC. This codes for CASSYKRGAETQYF.

V usage is TRBV9 and J usage is TRBJ2-5, with TRBD2 identical over 11 bases. This CDR3 is 16 amino acids long. The germline gives CDR1 SGDLS, CDR2 YYNGEE. J was trimmed by 4 bases and V by 4 bases; bases with no gene match: 9. The CDR3 reads CASSSNPGLAGETQYF. The CDR3 DNA reads as TGTGCCAGCAGCTCAAATCCCGGACTAGCGGGAGAGACCCAGTACTTC.

A remark on this clone: The sample carries other DNA sequences with the same CDR3. The rearrangement links TRBV5-1 to TRBJ1-5; 8 nucleotides agree with TRBD1. V was pared by 2 bases and J by 4 bases, with 2 bases of the junction left unmatched. CDR3 length equals 14 residues. The germline gives CDR1 SGHRS, CDR2 YFSETQ. The CDR3 is CASSFTGGNQPQHF. CDR3 in DNA: TGCGCCAGCAGCTTCACAGGGGGAAATCAGCCCCAGCATTTT.

The chain combines TRBV19 with TRBJ1-5; the D is unclear. In germline, CDR1 is LNHDA, CDR2 SQIVND (reference sequence). The CDR3 consists of 16 residues. V was cut by 6 bases and J by 0 bases, with 15 bases left in between. The CDR3 DNA reads TGTGCCAGTAGAAGCTCCGAGGGCAGTAGCAATCAGCCCCAGCATTTT. Its translation: CASRSSEGSSNQPQHF. Complete variable domain (other parts from reference TRBV19 and TRBJ1-5): DGGITQSPKYLFRKEGQNVTLSCEQNLNHDAMYWYRQDPGQGLRLIYYSQIVNDFQKGDIAEGYSVSREKKESFPLTVTSAQKNPTAFYLCASRSSEGSSNQPQHFGDGTRLSIL.

The chain combines TRBV29-1 with TRBJ2-6, with 7 bases aligning to TRBD2. Germline V lookup: CDR1 SQVTM, CDR2 ANQGSEA. The J segment lost 2 bases and the V segment lost 6 bases, leaving 4 bases of the junction unmatched. The CDR3 consists of 14 residues. The CDR3 nucleotides read TGCAGCGTCCGGGGGGATACTGGGGCCAACGTCCTGACTTTC. Encoded protein: CSVRGDTGANVLTF. Full variable domain (rest looked up from reference TRBV29-1 and TRBJ2-6): SAVISQKPSRDICQRGTSLTIQCQVDSQVTMMFWYRQQPGQSLTLIATANQGSEATYESGFVIDKFPISRPNLTFSTLTVSNMSPEDSSIYLCSVRGDTGANVLTFGAGSRLTVL.

This clone was detected only a few times. This rearrangement joins TRBV9 to TRBJ1-6; TRBD1 might be the D (5 bases). CDR1 and CDR2 (germline): SGDLS, YYNGEE. V lost 3 bases and J 9 bases, leaving 10 bases between the germline ends. The CDR3 sequence is 13 residues long. CDR3 in DNA: TGTGCCAGCAGCGGAGACAGTAGTTCACCCCTCCACTTT. This translates into CASSGDSSSPLHF.

The CDR3 DNA sequence: TGTGCCAGTAGTCGGAGGAATGAGCAGTTCTTC. Translated, it gives CASSRRNEQFF. The rearrangement joins TRBV19 to TRBJ2-1; weak D call: TRBD2 (5 bases). Trimming took 5 bases from V and 7 from J, leaving 6 bases between them. Germline loops: CDR1 LNHDA, CDR2 SQIVND (reference sequence). This CDR3 is built from 11 residues.

J is TRBJ2-2 and V is TRBV29-1, with 7 nucleotides matching TRBD2. With 7 bases clipped from V and 5 bases from J, the junction kept 16 bases outside the gene matches. The germline gives CDR1 SQVTM, CDR2 ANQGSEA. The CDR3 contains 16 residues. CDR3 sequence: CSASGGYGGGTGELFF. CDR3 DNA sequence: TGCAGCGCCTCGGGGGGTTATGGGGGAGGAACCGGGGAGCTGTTTTTT.

This clone was recorded a few times. The rearrangement joins TRBV15 to TRBJ1-4; TRBD1 might be the D (5 bases). Germline V gene data show CDR1 as LNHNV and CDR2 as YYDKDF (reference sequence). This CDR3 comprises 14 residues. The ends were cut back, 7 bases at V and 6 bases at J, with 15 bases in the middle. CDR3 amino acids: CATNRRGVDEKLFF. The CDR3 DNA reads as TGTGCCACCAACCGACGGGGGGTAGATGAAAAACTGTTTTTT. The whole variable domain, remainder taken from reference TRBV15 and TRBJ1-4, is DAMVIQNPRYQVTQFGKPVTLSCSQTLNHNVMYWYQQKSSQAPKLLFHYYDKDFNNEADTPDNFQSRRPNTSFCFLDIRSPGLGDTAMYLCATNRRGVDEKLFFGSGTQLSVL.

The J gene is TRBJ1-5, the V gene TRBV7-2; 7 nucleotides align to TRBD1. This CDR3 comprises 14 residues. Germline assignment: CDR1 SGHTA and CDR2 FQGNSA. V was pared by 5 bases and J by 3 bases, with 4 bases of the junction left unmatched. CDR3 sequence (DNA): TGTGCCAGCAGCCGGGGACAGTTCAATCAGCCCCAGCATTTT. This codes for CASSRGQFNQPQHF.

This clone occurred a few times. V usage is TRBV4-1 and J usage is TRBJ1-3; a possible D gene is TRBD1 (6 bases). The CDR3 has 15 residues. V dropped 0 bases and J dropped 4 bases, with 10 bases sitting between them. The germline V gene has CDR1 MGHRA and CDR2 YSYEKL. The CDR3 loop reads CASSQEGTSGNTIYF. The CDR3 DNA reads TGCGCCAGCAGCCAAGAAGGGACATCAGGAAACACCATATATTTT.

The CDR3 coding sequence is TGTGCCAGCAGGAGAGGGCAAGGATACGAGCAGTACTTC. This translates into CASRRGQGYEQYF. The chain combines TRBV13 with TRBJ2-7, with D possibly being TRBD2 (5 bases). The CDR3 runs to 13 residues. V lost 6 bases to trimming and J lost 4 bases, with 13 bases between them. Germline CDR1 reads PRHDT; CDR2 reads FYEKMQ (reference sequence).

The chain is built from TRBV13 and TRBJ2-2; D is unresolved. Germline-derived CDR1 and CDR2 are PRHDT and FYEKMQ (reference sequence). Trimming cost V 10 bases and J 2 bases, with 8 bases left between them. The CDR3 totals 12 residues. This CDR3 reads CAIESNTGELFF. The CDR3 DNA is TGTGCCATCGAGAGTAACACCGGGGAGCTGTTTTTT.

The chain is built from TRBV12-3 or TRBV12-4 and TRBJ1-2; 9 bases fit TRBD1. J was trimmed by 14 bases and V by 1 base; bases with no gene match: 8. The CDR3 length is 13 residues. CDR3 DNA: TGTGCCAGCAGTTTAGTGCTACAGGGGGCGCGGACCTTC. Its translation: CASSLVLQGARTF.

The chain joins TRBV7-9 to TRBJ2-7; possible D gene TRBD1, 5 bases. The CDR3 runs 15 residues. Trimming shortened V by 3 bases and J by 1 base, and 13 bases separated the two germline ends. Germline CDR1 SEHNR, CDR2 FQNEAQ (reference sequence). CDR3 residues: CASSLEGTGSYEQYF. Here the CDR3 DNA reads TGTGCCAGCAGCTTGGAAGGAACAGGTTCCTACGAGCAGTACTTC. Full variable domain (remainder filled in from reference TRBV7-9 and TRBJ2-7): DTGVSQNPRHKITKRGQNVTFRCDPISEHNRLYWYRQTLGQGPEFLTYFQNEAQLEKSRLLSDRFSAERPKGSFSTLEIQRTEQGDSAMYLCASSLEGTGSYEQYFGPGTRLTVT.

V usage is TRBV7-2 and J usage is TRBJ1-5, with a possible D match to TRBD1 (6 bases). The germline gives CDR1 SGHTA, CDR2 FQGNSA. The CDR3 loop spans 13 amino acids. V dropped 1 base and J dropped 7 bases, with 8 bases sitting between them. The CDR3 region is CASSLDREQPQHF. The CDR3 bases are TGTGCCAGCAGCTTAGACAGGGAACAGCCCCAGCATTTT.

The rearrangement uses TRBV27 and TRBJ2-3, with TRBD1 matching over 9 bases. This CDR3 spans 15 amino acids. The V segment lost 2 bases and the J segment 1 base; nucleotides outside the gene matches: 1. CDR1 MNHEY and CDR2 SMNVEV come from the germline V gene (reference sequence). The CDR3 loop reads CASSLRTGGTDTQYF. The CDR3 nucleotides read TGTGCCAGCAGTTTAAGGACAGGGGGCACAGATACGCAGTATTTT.

The rearrangement joins TRBV7-9 to TRBJ1-1; D call uncertain. This CDR3 has 11 residues. Per the germline V gene, CDR1 is SEHNR and CDR2 is FQNEAQ (reference sequence). The CDR3 reads CGVFQNTEAFF. CDR3 DNA sequence: TGTGGTGTTTTTCAGAACACTGAAGCTTTCTTT.

The chain employs TRBV4-2 and TRBJ2-3; D remains unclear. The CDR3 consists of 16 residues. Deletions cut 0 bases from V and 0 bases from J, with 10 bases between. In germline, CDR1 is LGHNA, CDR2 YNFKEQ. The DNA of the CDR3 is TGTGCCAGCAGCCAAGATTTGCACAAAAGCACAGATACGCAGTATTTT. This gives the protein CASSQDLHKSTDTQYF.

This chain joins TRBV23-1 and TRBJ2-7; D is perhaps TRBD2 (6 bases). TRBV23-1 is flagged as an ORF with uncertain function. The CDR3 consists of 16 residues. V was pared by 2 bases and J by 4 bases, with 18 bases between. CDR3: CASSQRARAAGYEQYF. The CDR3 nucleotides are TGCGCCAGCAGTCAACGTGCTCGTGCCGCGGGGTACGAGCAGTACTTC.

The V and J genes are TRBV7-9 and TRBJ1-6, with TRBD1 matching over 7 bases. The germline gives CDR1 SEHNR, CDR2 FQNEAQ (reference sequence). There are 15 residues in the CDR3. J gave up 9 bases and V 5 bases, and 10 bases lay outside the gene matches. This chain's CDR3 is CASSRRWGDSSPLHF. CDR3 bases: TGTGCCAGCAGCCGCCGATGGGGGGACAGTTCACCCCTCCACTTT.

This clone was observed a few times. The chain has TRBV7-2 and TRBJ1-1; 8 bases align to TRBD1. CDR1 is SGHTA, CDR2 FQGNSA, per germline. V lost 5 bases and J lost 6; bases outside the gene matches: 11. The CDR3 is 15 residues long. In DNA form, the CDR3 reads TGTGCCAGCAGCCCGGGGACAGGTAGATATTCTGAAGCTTTCTTT. It codes for CASSPGTGRYSEAFF.

This chain joins TRBV4-1 and TRBJ1-3; TRBD1 agrees at 9 bases. This CDR3 spans 17 amino acids. Germline values: CDR1 MGHRA, CDR2 YSYEKL. Germline trimming cut 1 base from V and 4 bases from J; bases unmatched to any gene: 8. The CDR3 spells CASSQGGQGWPGNTIYF. In nucleotides, the CDR3 is TGCGCCAGCAGCCAAGGGGGACAGGGATGGCCCGGAAACACCATATATTTT.